Reported below is one T cell receptor beta chain. What it binds is not known. V was pared by 2 bases and J by 0 bases, with 4 bases between. Germline V gene lookup returns CDR1 SQVTM and CDR2 ANQGSEA. The CDR3 loop spans 12 amino acids. The sample originates from a study of identifying expanded T cells in peripheral blood. Findings and limits, study-wide: About 1.2 clones differed between technical replicates, versus approximately 16 and 19 over time. Two-week clone count variance significantly increased as total template count grew.

During the collection period, no donor immune events like infections were recorded. The method was immunoSEQ multiplex PCR; TCRdb's version includes in-frame clones alone and lacks a portion of them. The sample comprises under 85,000 clones, roughly 84% of which are singletons, and around 19% rests with the top ten. The sequence derives from a person between 18 and 75 years old in good health. The sequenced sample was blood. The V call is TRBV29-1, the J call TRBJ1-1; D remains ambiguous. CDR3 bases: TGCAGCGTTGAACGAGTGAACACTGAAGCTTTCTTT. It encodes CSVERVNTEAFF.